This TCR beta chain was identified during a study of cytomegalovirus exposure and HLA in healthy donors. As for the study in general: An early release of data contained approximately 80 million unique TCRs, which came from HLA-typed donors.

PCR used 60 Vbeta primers and 13 Jbeta primers. Libraries were prepared by immunoSEQ multiplex PCR; TCRdb keeps only in-frame clonotypes and omits some of them. This table holds tens of thousands of clones, around half found once. Whole-study results and caveats: Most of the TCR beta V segments (in an earlier analysis) were productive either about 90% or about 30% of the time. A link between a missense DCLRE1C variant and TCR beta V- and J-gene trimming emerged from a later analysis.

The germline V gene has CDR1 SGHVS and CDR2 FNYEAQ. This CDR3 has 16 amino acids. V lost 0 bases and J 1 base, leaving 9 bases between the germline ends. With regard to this clone: The antigen is undetermined.

The chain employs TRBV7-6 and TRBJ2-2; possibly TRBD2 for D (5 bases). The sequenced sample was PBMCs. The TCR was taken from a woman in her 40s in good health and CMV-seropositive. The CDR3 sequence: CASSLAPGRNTGELFF. DNA for the CDR3: TGTGCCAGCAGCTTAGCACCGGGGAGGAACACCGGGGAGCTGTTTTTT.